The T cell receptor beta chain under discussion was sequenced for a study of shared clonotypes between healthy human individuals. The CDR3 contains 16 residues. V was trimmed by 3 bases and J by 2 bases, leaving 14 bases between them. Germline V gene sequence: CDR1 KGHSH, CDR2 LQKENI. Replicate PCRs for sorted subsets used around 190 ng DNA; this equaled about 30,000 T cell genomes. Profiled with immunoSEQ multiplex PCR; TCRdb holds only in-frame clones, not every one. The table records about a million clones, approximately 72% of them present only once. Sequencing used memory CD4+ T cells sorted from blood. The subset denotes: CD45RA-negative fraction. The TCR originated in a man younger than 30 in good health. The rearrangement uses TRBV18 and TRBJ1-3; a possible D gene is TRBD1 (5 bases). The CDR3 DNA sequence: TGTGCCAGCTCACCCTTTCCCGCAGGGACTGGAAACACCATATATTTT. The encoded protein is CASSPFPAGTGNTIYF.